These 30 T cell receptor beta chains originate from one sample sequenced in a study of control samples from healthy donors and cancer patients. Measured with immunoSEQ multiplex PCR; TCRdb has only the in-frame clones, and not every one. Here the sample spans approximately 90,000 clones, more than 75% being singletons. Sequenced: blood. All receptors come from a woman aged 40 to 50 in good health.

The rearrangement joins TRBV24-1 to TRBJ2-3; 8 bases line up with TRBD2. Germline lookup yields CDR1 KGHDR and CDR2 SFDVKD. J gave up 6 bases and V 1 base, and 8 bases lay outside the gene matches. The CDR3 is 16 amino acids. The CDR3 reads CATSDLSGGAPDTQYF. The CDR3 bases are TGTGCCACCAGTGATTTATCCGGGGGGGCCCCGGATACGCAGTATTTT.

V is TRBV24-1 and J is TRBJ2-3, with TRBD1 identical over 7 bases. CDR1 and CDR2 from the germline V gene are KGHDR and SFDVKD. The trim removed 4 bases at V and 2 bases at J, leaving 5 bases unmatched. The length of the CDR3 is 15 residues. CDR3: CATSDPGTDTDTQYF. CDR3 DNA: TGTGCCACCAGTGACCCCGGGACAGACACAGATACGCAGTATTTT.

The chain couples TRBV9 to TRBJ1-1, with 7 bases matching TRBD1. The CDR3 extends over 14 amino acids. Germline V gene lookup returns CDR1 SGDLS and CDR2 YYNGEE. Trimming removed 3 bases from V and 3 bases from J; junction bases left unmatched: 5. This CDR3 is CASSDGQDHTEAFF. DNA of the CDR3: TGTGCCAGCAGCGACGGACAGGACCACACTGAAGCTTTCTTT. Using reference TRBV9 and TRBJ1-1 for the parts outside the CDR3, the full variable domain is DSGVTQTPKHLITATGQRVTLRCSPRSGDLSVYWYQQSLDQGLQFLIQYYNGEERAKGNILERFSAQQFPDLHSELNLSSLELGDSALYFCASSDGQDHTEAFFGQGTRLTVV.

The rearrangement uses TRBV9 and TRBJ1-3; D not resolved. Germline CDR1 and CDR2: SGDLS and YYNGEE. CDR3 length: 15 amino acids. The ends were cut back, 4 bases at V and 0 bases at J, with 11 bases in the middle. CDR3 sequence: CASSPRLISGNTIYF. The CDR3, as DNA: TGTGCCAGCAGCCCCCGACTAATCTCTGGAAACACCATATATTTT.

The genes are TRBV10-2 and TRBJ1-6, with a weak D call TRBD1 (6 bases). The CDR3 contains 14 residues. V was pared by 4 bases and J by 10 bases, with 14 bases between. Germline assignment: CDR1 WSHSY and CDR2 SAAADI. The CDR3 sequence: CASSGQAGVSPLHF. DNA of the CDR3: TGCGCCAGCAGTGGACAGGCGGGTGTCTCACCCCTCCACTTT.

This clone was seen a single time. CDR3 bases: TGTGCCAGCAGCTTGAGTCGTTTCACAGATACGCAGTATTTT. Translation gives CASSLSRFTDTQYF. V is TRBV5-8 and J is TRBJ2-3; D is undetermined. Trimming stripped 1 base from V and 2 bases from J, with 8 bases between. The CDR3 spans 14 residues. In germline, CDR1 is SGHTS, CDR2 YDEGEE.

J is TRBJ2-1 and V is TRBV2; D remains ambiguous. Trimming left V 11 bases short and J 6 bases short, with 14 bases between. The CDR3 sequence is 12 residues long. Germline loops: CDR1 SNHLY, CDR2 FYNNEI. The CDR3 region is CAAGPEFNEQFF. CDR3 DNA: TGTGCCGCTGGGCCTGAGTTCAATGAGCAGTTCTTC.

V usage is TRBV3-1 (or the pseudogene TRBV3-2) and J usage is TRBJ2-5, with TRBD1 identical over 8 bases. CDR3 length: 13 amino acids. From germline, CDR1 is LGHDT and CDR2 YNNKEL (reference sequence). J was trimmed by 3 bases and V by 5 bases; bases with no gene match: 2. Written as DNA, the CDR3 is TGTGCCAGCAGCAGACAGGGGAAAGAGACCCAGTACTTC. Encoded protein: CASSRQGKETQYF.

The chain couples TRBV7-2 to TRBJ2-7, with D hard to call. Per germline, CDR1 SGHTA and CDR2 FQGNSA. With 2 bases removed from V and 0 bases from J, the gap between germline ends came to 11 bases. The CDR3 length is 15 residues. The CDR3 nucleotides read TGTGCCAGCAGCTTATATGGGGTGGCCTCCTACGAGCAGTACTTC. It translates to CASSLYGVASYEQYF. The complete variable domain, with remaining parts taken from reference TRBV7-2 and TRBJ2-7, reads GAGVSQSPSNKVTEKGKDVELRCDPISGHTALYWYRQSLGQGLEFLIYFQGNSAPDKSGLPSDRFSAERTGGSVSTLTIQRTQQEDSAVYLCASSLYGVASYEQYFGPGTRLTVT.

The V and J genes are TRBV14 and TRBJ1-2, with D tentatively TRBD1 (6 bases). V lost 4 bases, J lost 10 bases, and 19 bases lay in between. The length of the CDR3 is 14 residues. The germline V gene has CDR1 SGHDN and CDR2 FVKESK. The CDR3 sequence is CASSPLGAGDPYTF. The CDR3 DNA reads TGTGCCAGCAGCCCTCTCGGGGCAGGGGATCCCTACACCTTC.

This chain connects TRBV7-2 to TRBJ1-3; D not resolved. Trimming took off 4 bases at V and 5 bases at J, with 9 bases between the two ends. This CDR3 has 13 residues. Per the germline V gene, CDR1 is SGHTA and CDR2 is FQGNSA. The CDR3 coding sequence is TGTGCCAGCAGCTCCCTATACAGAAACACCATATATTTT. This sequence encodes CASSSLYRNTIYF.

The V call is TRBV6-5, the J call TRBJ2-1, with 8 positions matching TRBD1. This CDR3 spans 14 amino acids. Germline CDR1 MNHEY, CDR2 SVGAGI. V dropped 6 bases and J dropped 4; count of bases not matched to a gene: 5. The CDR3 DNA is TGTGCCAGCAGCCGCAGGGGGCCGTACAATGAGCAGTTCTTC. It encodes CASSRRGPYNEQFF.

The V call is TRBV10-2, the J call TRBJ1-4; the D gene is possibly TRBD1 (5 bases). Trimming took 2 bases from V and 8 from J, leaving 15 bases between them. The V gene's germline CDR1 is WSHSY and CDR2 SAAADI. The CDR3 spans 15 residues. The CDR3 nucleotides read TGCGCCAGCAGTGAGGTTGGGACCGGAGGGGAAAAACTGTTTTTT. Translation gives CASSEVGTGGEKLFF.

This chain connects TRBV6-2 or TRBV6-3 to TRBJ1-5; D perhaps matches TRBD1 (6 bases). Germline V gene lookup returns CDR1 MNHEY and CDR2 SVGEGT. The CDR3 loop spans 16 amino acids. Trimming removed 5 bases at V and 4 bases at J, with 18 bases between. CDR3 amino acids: CASSHGGGRRNQPQHF. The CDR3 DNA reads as TGTGCCAGCAGTCACGGGGGGGGCCGGCGAAATCAGCCCCAGCATTTT.

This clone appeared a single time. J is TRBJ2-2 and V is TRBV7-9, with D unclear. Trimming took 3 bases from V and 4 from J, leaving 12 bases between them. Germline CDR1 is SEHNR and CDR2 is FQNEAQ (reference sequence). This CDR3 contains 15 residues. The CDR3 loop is CASSFGASGTGELFF. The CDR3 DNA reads TGTGCCAGCAGCTTCGGAGCCTCTGGCACCGGGGAGCTGTTTTTT.

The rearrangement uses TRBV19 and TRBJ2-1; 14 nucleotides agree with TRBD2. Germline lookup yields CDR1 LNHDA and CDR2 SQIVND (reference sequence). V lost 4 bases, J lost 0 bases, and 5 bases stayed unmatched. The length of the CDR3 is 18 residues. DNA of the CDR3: TGTGCCAGTAGTACCCGGGGACTAGCGGGGGTCTCCTACAATGAGCAGTTCTTC. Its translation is CASSTRGLAGVSYNEQFF.

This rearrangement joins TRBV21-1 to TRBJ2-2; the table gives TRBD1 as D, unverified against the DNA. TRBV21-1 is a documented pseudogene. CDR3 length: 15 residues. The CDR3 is CASPAVTGNTGELFF. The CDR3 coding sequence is TGTGCCAGCCCTGCCGTAACAGGGAACACCGGGGAGCTGTTTTTT.

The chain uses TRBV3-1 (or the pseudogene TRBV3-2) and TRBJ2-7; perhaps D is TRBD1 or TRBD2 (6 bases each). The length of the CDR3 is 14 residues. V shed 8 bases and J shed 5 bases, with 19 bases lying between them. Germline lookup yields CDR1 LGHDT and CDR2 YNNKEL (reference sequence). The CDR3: CASSQGWGAHEQYF. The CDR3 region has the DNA TGTGCCAGCTCCCAGGGGTGGGGGGCCCACGAGCAGTACTTC.

CDR3 sequence (DNA): TGCGCCAGCGCGGAGGCCGCGGGGCCTGGCTACACCTTC. Translated, it gives CASAEAAGPGYTF. The chain carries TRBV4-1 and TRBJ1-2, with TRBD1 as a possible D gene (5 bases). Trimming took off 8 bases at V and 7 bases at J, with 17 bases between the two ends. CDR1 is MGHRA and CDR2 is YSYEKL in the germline V gene. CDR3 size: 13 residues.

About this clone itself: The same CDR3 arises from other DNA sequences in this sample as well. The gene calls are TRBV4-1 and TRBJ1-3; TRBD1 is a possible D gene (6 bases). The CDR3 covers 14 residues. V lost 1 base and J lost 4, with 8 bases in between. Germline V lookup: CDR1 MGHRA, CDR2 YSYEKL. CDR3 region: CASSQGGQGNTIYF. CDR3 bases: TGCGCCAGCAGCCAAGGGGGGCAAGGAAACACCATATATTTT.

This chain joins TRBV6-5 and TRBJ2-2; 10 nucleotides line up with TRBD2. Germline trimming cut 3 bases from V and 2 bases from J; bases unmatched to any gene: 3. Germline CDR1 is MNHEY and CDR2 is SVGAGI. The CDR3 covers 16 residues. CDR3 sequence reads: CASSYRTSGNTGELFF. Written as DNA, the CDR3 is TGTGCCAGCAGTTATAGGACTAGCGGTAACACCGGGGAGCTGTTTTTT.

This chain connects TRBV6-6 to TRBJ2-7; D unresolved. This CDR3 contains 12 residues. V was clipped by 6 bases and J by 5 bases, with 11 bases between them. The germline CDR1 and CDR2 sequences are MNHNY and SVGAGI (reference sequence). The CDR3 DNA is TGTGCCAGCAGCCAAACAGAGAACGAGCAGTACTTC. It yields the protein CASSQTENEQYF.

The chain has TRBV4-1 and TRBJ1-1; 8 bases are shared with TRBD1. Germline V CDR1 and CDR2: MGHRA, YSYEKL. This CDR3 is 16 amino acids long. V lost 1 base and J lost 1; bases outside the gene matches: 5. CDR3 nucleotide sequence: TGCGCCAGCAGCCAAGCCTCCGGACAGGGGAACACTGAAGCTTTCTTT. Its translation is CASSQASGQGNTEAFF.

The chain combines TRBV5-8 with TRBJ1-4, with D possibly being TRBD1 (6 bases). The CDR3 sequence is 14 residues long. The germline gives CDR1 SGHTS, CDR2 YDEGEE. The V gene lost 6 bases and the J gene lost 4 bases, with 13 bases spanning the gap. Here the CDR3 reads CASTHGQLNEKLFF. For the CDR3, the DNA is TGTGCCAGCACCCACGGACAGCTTAATGAAAAACTGTTTTTT.

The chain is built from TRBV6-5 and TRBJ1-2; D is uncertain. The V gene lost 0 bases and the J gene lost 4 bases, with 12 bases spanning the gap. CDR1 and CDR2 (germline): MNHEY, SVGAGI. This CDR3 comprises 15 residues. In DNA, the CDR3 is TGTGCCAGCAGTTACTCGAGCGGGCTCAGCTATGGCTACACCTTC. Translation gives CASSYSSGLSYGYTF.

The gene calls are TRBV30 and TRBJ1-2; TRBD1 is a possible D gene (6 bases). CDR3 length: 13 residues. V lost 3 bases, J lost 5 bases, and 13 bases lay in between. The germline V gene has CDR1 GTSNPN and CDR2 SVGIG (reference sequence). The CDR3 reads CAWRDRTAYGYTF. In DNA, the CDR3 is TGTGCCTGGAGAGACCGGACAGCTTATGGCTACACCTTC. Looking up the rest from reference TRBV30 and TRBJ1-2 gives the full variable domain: SQTIHQWPATLVQPVGSPLSLECTVEGTSNPNLYWYRQAAGRGLQLLFYSVGIGQISSEVPQNLSASRPQDRQFILSSKKLLLSDSGFYLCAWRDRTAYGYTFGSGTRLTVV.

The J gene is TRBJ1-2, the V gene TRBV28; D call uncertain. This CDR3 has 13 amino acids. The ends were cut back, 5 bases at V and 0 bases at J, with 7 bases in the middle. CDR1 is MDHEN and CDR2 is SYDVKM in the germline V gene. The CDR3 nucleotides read TGTGCCAGCAGTCCTCCAACTAACTATGGCTACACCTTC. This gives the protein CASSPPTNYGYTF.

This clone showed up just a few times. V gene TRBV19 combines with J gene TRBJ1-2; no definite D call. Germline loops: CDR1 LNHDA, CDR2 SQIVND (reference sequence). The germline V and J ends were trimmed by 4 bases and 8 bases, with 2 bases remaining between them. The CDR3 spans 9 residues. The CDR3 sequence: CASSKGYTF. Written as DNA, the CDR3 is TGTGCCAGTAGTAAGGGCTACACCTTC.

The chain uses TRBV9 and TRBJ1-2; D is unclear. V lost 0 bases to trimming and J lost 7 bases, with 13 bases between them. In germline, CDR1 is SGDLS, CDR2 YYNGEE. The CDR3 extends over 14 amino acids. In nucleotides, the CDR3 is TGTGCCAGCAGCGTAGATCGGCAGGAGGGTGGCTACACCTTC. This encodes CASSVDRQEGGYTF.

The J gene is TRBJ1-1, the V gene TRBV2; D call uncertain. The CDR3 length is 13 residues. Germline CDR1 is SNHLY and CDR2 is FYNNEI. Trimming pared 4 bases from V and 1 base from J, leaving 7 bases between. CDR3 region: CASSVEENTEAFF. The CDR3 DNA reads TGTGCCAGCAGTGTGGAGGAGAACACTGAAGCTTTCTTT.